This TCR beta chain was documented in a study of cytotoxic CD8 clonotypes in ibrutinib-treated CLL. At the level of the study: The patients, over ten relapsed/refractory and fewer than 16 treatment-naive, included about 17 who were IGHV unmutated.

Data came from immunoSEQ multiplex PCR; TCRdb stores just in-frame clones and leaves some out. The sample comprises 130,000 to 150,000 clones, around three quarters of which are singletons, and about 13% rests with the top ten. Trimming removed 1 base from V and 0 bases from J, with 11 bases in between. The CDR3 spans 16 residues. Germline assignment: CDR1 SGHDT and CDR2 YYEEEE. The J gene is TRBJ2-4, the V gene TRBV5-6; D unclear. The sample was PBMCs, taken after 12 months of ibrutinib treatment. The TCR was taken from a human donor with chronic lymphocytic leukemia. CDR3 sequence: CASSLYSDLAKNIQYF. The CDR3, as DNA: TGTGCCAGCAGCTTGTATTCGGATCTAGCCAAAAACATTCAGTACTTC.